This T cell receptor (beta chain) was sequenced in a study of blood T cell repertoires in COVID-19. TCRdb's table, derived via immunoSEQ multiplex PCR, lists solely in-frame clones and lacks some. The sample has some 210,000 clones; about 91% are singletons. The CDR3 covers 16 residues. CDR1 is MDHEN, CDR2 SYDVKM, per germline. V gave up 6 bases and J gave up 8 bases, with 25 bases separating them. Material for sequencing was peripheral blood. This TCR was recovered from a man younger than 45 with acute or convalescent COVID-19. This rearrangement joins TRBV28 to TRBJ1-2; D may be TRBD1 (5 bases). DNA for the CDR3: TGTGCCAGCAGCCCAGCCCTGGGACTGATACGCTCGGGCTACACCTTC. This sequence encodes CASSPALGLIRSGYTF.